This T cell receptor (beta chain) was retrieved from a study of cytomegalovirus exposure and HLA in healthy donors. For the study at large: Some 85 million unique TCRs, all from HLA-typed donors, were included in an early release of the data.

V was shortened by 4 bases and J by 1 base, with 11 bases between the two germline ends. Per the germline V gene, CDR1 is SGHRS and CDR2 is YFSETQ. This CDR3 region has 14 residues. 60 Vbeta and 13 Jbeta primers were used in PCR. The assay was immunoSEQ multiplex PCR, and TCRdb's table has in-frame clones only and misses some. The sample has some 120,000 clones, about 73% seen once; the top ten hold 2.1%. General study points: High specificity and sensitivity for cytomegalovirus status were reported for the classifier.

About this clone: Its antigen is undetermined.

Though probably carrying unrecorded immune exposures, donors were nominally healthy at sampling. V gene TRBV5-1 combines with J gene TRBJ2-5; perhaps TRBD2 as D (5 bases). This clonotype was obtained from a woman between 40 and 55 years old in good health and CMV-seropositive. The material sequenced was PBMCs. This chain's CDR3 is CASSLRGSQETQYF. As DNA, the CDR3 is TGCGCCAGCAGCCTCCGGGGATCCCAAGAGACCCAGTACTTC.